The sequence of this TCR beta chain was determined in a study of blood T cell repertoires in COVID-19. The overall study: COVID-19 samples collected from the United States, Italy and Spain covered acute and convalescent phases. Sources were T cells, B-cell-depleted T cells, or PBMCs; the material itself was cDNA or gDNA.

Method: immunoSEQ multiplex PCR; TCRdb's copy keeps in-frame clones and lacks some. This sample has around 130,000 clones; less than 85% occur once, and the top ten carry 9.5% to 15%. The CDR3 length is 15 residues. The germline CDR1 and CDR2 sequences are SGHDT and YYEEEE. Trimming removed 0 bases at V and 6 bases at J, with 13 bases between. The clonotype originates from a woman in her fifties or sixties with acute or convalescent COVID-19. This chain connects TRBV5-6 to TRBJ1-3; D perhaps matches TRBD1 (6 bases). Source material: peripheral blood. The CDR3 here is CASSLGRTAPNTIYF. Written as DNA, the CDR3 is TGTGCCAGCAGCTTGGGCCGGACAGCACCAAACACCATATATTTT.